The next 32 T cell receptor beta chains were all read from a single sample in a study of T-cell memory formation after mild COVID-19. TCRdb reprocessed the 5' RACE reads with MiXCR, giving one entry per CDR3 protein. The data hold under 550,000 distinct CDR3 sequences, with over 15% observed a single time. The sequencing sample was made of PBMCs or a T cell subset sorted from them (not recorded which). These receptors were collected from a man aged 18 to 29 who had mild COVID-19 (a few samples of this study predate the infection). Cell type and time point are not known.

The chain uses TRBV7-9 and TRBJ1-1, with D unresolved. V was pared by 5 bases and J by 0 bases, with 10 bases between. From germline, CDR1 is SEHNR and CDR2 FQNEAQ (reference sequence). There are 14 residues in the CDR3. The CDR3 loop reads CASSPFSLNTEAFF. The CDR3 DNA reads TGTGCCAGCAGCCCCTTCTCCCTGAACACTGAAGCTTTCTTT.

This clonotype was observed a few times. The rearrangement joins TRBV11-2 to TRBJ2-7; TRBD1 matches 10 bases. After removal of 5 bases from V and 5 bases from J, the junction contained 6 bases not matched to a gene. CDR1 and CDR2 from the germline V gene are SGHAT and FQNNGV. The CDR3 extends over 14 amino acids. CDR3 loop: CASSTGTGVHEQYF. The CDR3 bases are TGTGCCAGCAGCACCGGGACAGGGGTCCACGAGCAGTACTTC. Full variable domain (missing parts from reference TRBV11-2 and TRBJ2-7): EAGVAQSPRYKIIEKRQSVAFWCNPISGHATLYWYQQILGQGPKLLIQFQNNGVVDDSQLPKDRFSAERLKGVDSTLKIQPAKLEDSAVYLCASSTGTGVHEQYFGPGTRLTVT.

The chain has TRBV4-3 and TRBJ2-2, with unresolved D. Germline V gene sequence: CDR1 LGHNA, CDR2 YSLEER. This CDR3 is built from 18 residues. V shed 0 bases and J shed 0 bases, with 14 bases lying between them. Written as DNA, the CDR3 is TGCGCCAGCAGCCAAGAGGGATTCGGTAGAGCGAACACCGGGGAGCTGTTTTTT. Its translation is CASSQEGFGRANTGELFF.

The rearrangement links TRBV20-1 to TRBJ2-3; the D is unclear. Germline loops: CDR1 DFQATT, CDR2 SNEGSKA (reference sequence). V dropped 5 bases and J dropped 5 bases, with 8 bases sitting between them. The CDR3 loop spans 11 amino acids. The CDR3 loop reads CSAPTLDTQYF. Here the CDR3 DNA reads TGCAGTGCTCCGACACTAGATACGCAGTATTTT.

This chain uses TRBV4-3 with TRBJ2-1; 10 bases are shared with TRBD2. Looked up from germline, CDR1 is LGHNA and CDR2 is YSLEER. The CDR3 consists of 17 residues. V was pared by 1 base and J by 8 bases, with 11 bases of the junction left unmatched. CDR3 sequence: CASSQVEWASGGDEQFF. In DNA form, the CDR3 reads TGCGCCAGCAGCCAAGTTGAATGGGCTAGCGGGGGCGATGAGCAGTTCTTC.

Notes on this clonotype: An end of the junction does not agree with germline; a read error may underlie this. V is TRBV29-1 and J is TRBJ1-2; 8 positions match TRBD1. This CDR3 comprises 12 residues. Germline loops: CDR1 SQVTM, CDR2 ANQGSEA. CDR3 nucleotides: TGCAGCGTGGAAGACAGGGGAAATGGCTACACCTTC. Protein product: CSVEDRGNGYTF.

This chain uses TRBV10-3 with TRBJ2-4; D unclear. Trimming left V 2 bases short and J 2 bases short, with 7 bases between. The CDR3 is 14 amino acids. CDR1 is ENHRY and CDR2 is SYGVKD in the germline V gene. The CDR3: CAISELGTKNIQYF. CDR3 DNA: TGTGCCATCAGTGAGCTGGGAACCAAAAACATTCAGTACTTC.

This clonotype has only a few counts. The CDR3 DNA sequence: TGTGCCAGCAGTCCCGCGGGGAAATTCGGGAGCAATCAGCCCCAGCATTTT. It encodes CASSPAGKFGSNQPQHF. The rearrangement uses TRBV6-2 or TRBV6-3 and TRBJ1-5, with unresolved D. The CDR3 covers 17 residues. Germline lookup yields CDR1 MNHEY and CDR2 SVGEGT. V lost 5 bases and J 1 base, leaving 18 bases between the germline ends.

This clonotype came up a few times. This chain connects TRBV3-1 to TRBJ1-2; 7 bases agree with TRBD1. V lost 2 bases to trimming and J lost 10 bases; unmatched junction nucleotides: 10. This CDR3 has 14 residues. Germline CDR1 LGHDT, CDR2 YNNKEL (reference sequence). The CDR3 DNA reads as TGTGCCAGCAGCCAAATACAGACAGGGTACGACTACACCTTC. Translating gives CASSQIQTGYDYTF.

In regard to this clonotype: At one of its ends the junction is not consistent with the germline gene, which may arise from a read error. The chain recombines TRBV5-1 with TRBJ2-1; D gene uncertain. The CDR3 consists of 13 residues. In germline, CDR1 is SGHRS, CDR2 YFSETQ. CDR3 residues: CDSSLNSNNEQFF. DNA for the CDR3: TGCGACAGCAGCTTGAACAGCAACAATGAGCAGTTCTTC.

A few counts support this clonotype. The chain uses TRBV11-2 and TRBJ2-1; D remains ambiguous. Trimming shortened V by 5 bases and J by 6 bases, and 5 bases separated the two germline ends. CDR1 and CDR2 from the germline V gene are SGHAT and FQNNGV. The CDR3 runs to 11 residues. DNA for the CDR3: TGTGCCAGCAGCATCGTCAATGAGCAGTTCTTC. Protein product: CASSIVNEQFF.

CDR3 in DNA: TGTGCCAGCAGCTCCCTAGGGGCTGGAGAGACCCAGTACTTC. Translation: CASSSLGAGETQYF. V usage is TRBV5-4 and J usage is TRBJ2-5; possible D gene TRBD1, 5 bases. The germline gives CDR1 SGHNT, CDR2 YYREEE (reference sequence). Trimming pared 3 bases from V and 4 bases from J, leaving 13 bases between. This CDR3 region has 14 residues.

This sequence joins TRBV7-3 and TRBJ2-2; D gene unclear. Germline CDR1 and CDR2: SGHTA and FQGTGA. The CDR3 length is 14 residues. V gave up 1 base and J gave up 3 bases, with 6 bases separating them. Here the CDR3 DNA reads TGTGCCAGCAGCTTAAAACAACACACCGGGGAGCTGTTTTTT. It yields the protein CASSLKQHTGELFF.

This clonotype showed up just a few times. The rearrangement links TRBV7-9 to TRBJ2-7, with a weak D call TRBD1 (6 bases). Between the trimmed V and J ends, which lost 5 bases and 7 bases, there was a span of 15 bases. CDR3 size: 13 residues. Germline-derived CDR1 and CDR2 are SEHNR and FQNEAQ (reference sequence). The CDR3 spells CASSVTGKGEQYV. The CDR3 region has the DNA TGTGCCAGCAGCGTCACAGGGAAGGGAGAGCAGTACGTC.

V gene TRBV7-9 combines with J gene TRBJ1-5, with a possible D match to TRBD1 (5 bases). Germline V gene lookup returns CDR1 SEHNR and CDR2 FQNEAQ (reference sequence). The CDR3 loop spans 14 amino acids. Trimming stripped 10 bases from V and 1 base from J, with 14 bases between. CDR3 bases: TGTGCCACGAACACGGGGGGAAGCAATCAGCCCCAGCATTTT. Translating gives CATNTGGSNQPQHF.

This clonotype was seen a few times. The chain joins TRBV6-5 to TRBJ2-1; D remains unclear. Germline CDR1 reads MNHEY; CDR2 reads SVGAGI. Trimming removed 8 bases from V and 0 bases from J, with 11 bases in between. The CDR3 is made up of 14 amino acids. CDR3 amino acids: CASGMGFSYNEQFF. The CDR3 DNA follows: TGTGCCAGCGGAATGGGATTCTCCTACAATGAGCAGTTCTTC.

Only a few counts were recorded for this clonotype. This chain uses TRBV2 with TRBJ2-2; D tentatively fits TRBD1 or TRBD2 (7 bases each). Per germline, CDR1 SNHLY and CDR2 FYNNEI. V lost 5 bases and J 8 bases, leaving 24 bases between the germline ends. The length of the CDR3 is 17 residues. CDR3 sequence (DNA): TGTGCCAGCAGTCCCAGGGGGAGGGCACTCCCGTCAGGGGAGCTGTTTTTT. Amino acids: CASSPRGRALPSGELFF.

V gene TRBV28 combines with J gene TRBJ2-7; a weak D match, TRBD1 (6 bases). Germline CDR1 and CDR2: MDHEN and SYDVKM. Trimming removed 5 bases from V and 5 bases from J, with 10 bases in between. The CDR3 totals 12 residues. DNA for the CDR3: TGTGCCAGCAGTCAACAGGGTCACGAGCAGTACGTC. Amino acids: CASSQQGHEQYV.

This clonotype was picked up a small number of times. V gene TRBV20-1 combines with J gene TRBJ2-5; 10 positions match TRBD2. With V trimmed by 5 bases and J by 0 bases, 9 bases remained unmatched. CDR3 size: 16 residues. From germline, CDR1 is DFQATT and CDR2 SNEGSKA (reference sequence). This CDR3 is CSAYWTSGAYQETQYF. CDR3 sequence (DNA): TGCAGTGCTTACTGGACTAGCGGAGCGTACCAAGAGACCCAGTACTTC.

This chain links TRBV6-6 with TRBJ2-3; D unclear. From germline, CDR1 is MNHNY and CDR2 SVGAGI (reference sequence). CDR3 size: 12 residues. Trimming removed 6 bases at V and 6 bases at J, with 10 bases between. The CDR3 reads CASSLHGDTQYF. For the CDR3, the DNA is TGTGCCAGCAGCCTTCACGGGGATACGCAGTATTTT.

This clonotype was counted only a few times. V and J are TRBV7-2 and TRBJ2-7; D is perhaps TRBD1 (6 bases). The length of the CDR3 is 14 residues. Trimming removed 4 bases at V and 2 bases at J, with 12 bases between. CDR1 and CDR2 (germline): SGHTA, FQGNSA. The CDR3 DNA reads as TGTGCCAGCAGCTCCAACAGGGTCCCCTACGAGCAGTACTTC. Its protein is CASSSNRVPYEQYF.

The chain has TRBV20-1 and TRBJ1-6, with 7 bases identical to TRBD1. The CDR3 contains 13 residues. Looked up from germline, CDR1 is DFQATT and CDR2 is SNEGSKA (reference sequence). The ends lost 6 bases at V and 6 bases at J; junction bases unmatched: 5. The CDR3 DNA reads as TGCAGTGCGACCGACAGGGCTAATTCACCCCTCCACTTT. Amino acid sequence: CSATDRANSPLHF.

In its sample, this clonotype was seen a few times. J is TRBJ1-1 and V is TRBV20-1; a weak D match, TRBD1 (5 bases). V was clipped by 2 bases and J by 1 base, with 8 bases between them. The CDR3 contains 13 residues. Germline CDR1 is DFQATT and CDR2 is SNEGSKA (reference sequence). The CDR3 region is CSARRDPNTEAFF. The CDR3 DNA sequence: TGCAGTGCTAGACGGGACCCGAACACTGAAGCTTTCTTT.

This clonotype was seen repeatedly, ten times or more. The CDR3 region has the DNA TGTGCCAGCGGTCCTAACGGTGGAAACACCATATATTTT. It is translated as CASGPNGGNTIYF. This chain links TRBV12-3 or TRBV12-4 with TRBJ1-3; D gene unclear. Trimming left V 8 bases short and J 3 bases short, with 11 bases between. The CDR3 consists of 13 residues.

This rearrangement joins TRBV2 to TRBJ2-2, with no clear D. Trimming cost V 5 bases and J 3 bases, with 7 bases left between them. This CDR3 is built from 13 residues. Germline CDR1 and CDR2: SNHLY and FYNNEI. The CDR3 region is CASSPRYTGELFF. As DNA, the CDR3 is TGTGCCAGCAGTCCCAGATACACCGGGGAGCTGTTTTTT.

The chain couples TRBV4-3 to TRBJ2-3; D call uncertain. The germline V and J ends were trimmed by 0 bases and 2 bases, with 9 bases remaining between them. The CDR3 has 15 residues. CDR1 and CDR2 from the germline V gene are LGHNA and YSLEER. The DNA for the CDR3 is TGCGCCAGCAGCCAAGATTACGGGTCCACAGATACGCAGTATTTT. It codes for CASSQDYGSTDTQYF.

Only a few counts were recorded for this clonotype. The chain joins TRBV27 to TRBJ2-3; 12 nucleotides agree with TRBD2. The CDR3 runs 17 residues. V trimming: 6 bases; J trimming: 8 bases; junction bases outside the gene matches: 15. From germline, CDR1 is MNHEY and CDR2 SMNVEV (reference sequence). In nucleotides, the CDR3 is TGTGCCAGCAGCCTTGGACTAGCGGGGATGACCCTTTTTACGCAGTATTTT. The encoded protein is CASSLGLAGMTLFTQYF.

This rearrangement joins TRBV5-1 to TRBJ1-1, with 9 bases aligning to TRBD1. Germline V gene lookup returns CDR1 SGHRS and CDR2 YFSETQ. The CDR3 loop spans 14 amino acids. V gave up 3 bases and J gave up 3 bases; unmatched junction bases: 3. CDR3 in amino acids: CASSWGQGHTEAFF. CDR3 DNA: TGCGCCAGCAGCTGGGGACAGGGCCACACTGAAGCTTTCTTT.

In its sample, this clonotype was seen once. The chain couples TRBV29-1 to TRBJ1-1; D not certain. Germline V gene data show CDR1 as SQVTM and CDR2 as ANQGSEA. V gave up 4 bases and J gave up 5 bases, with 8 bases separating them. The CDR3 runs to 11 residues. The CDR3 reads CSVGGVTEAFF. Written as DNA, the CDR3 is TGCAGCGTTGGTGGGGTTACTGAAGCTTTCTTT.

This clonotype was detected only a few times. J is TRBJ1-4 and V is TRBV28; TRBD1 aligns across 12 bases. The trim removed 5 bases at V and 3 bases at J, leaving 10 bases unmatched. CDR3 length: 18 residues. Per the germline V gene, CDR1 is MDHEN and CDR2 is SYDVKM. CDR3 in DNA: TGTGCCAGCAGTGTCCCGGGACAGGGGGCGCGGTCTAATGAAAAACTGTTTTTT. This translates into CASSVPGQGARSNEKLFF.

This clonotype was seen a few times. The V call is TRBV28, the J call TRBJ1-2; TRBD1 matches 11 bases. Germline trimming cut 3 bases from V and 8 bases from J; bases unmatched to any gene: 5. The CDR3 loop spans 14 amino acids. CDR1 MDHEN and CDR2 SYDVKM come from the germline V gene. CDR3 region: CASSLMGQGVGYTF. Written as DNA, the CDR3 is TGTGCCAGCAGTTTGATGGGACAGGGGGTAGGCTACACCTTC.

This clonotype has just a few counts. The rearrangement uses TRBV20-1 and TRBJ2-7; D is tentatively TRBD1 or TRBD2 (5 bases each). CDR3 length: 10 amino acids. Germline CDR1 is DFQATT and CDR2 is SNEGSKA (reference sequence). The CDR3 is CRPGRDAVYV. Written as DNA, the CDR3 is TGCAGGCCGGGCCGGGACGCGGTGTACGTC.